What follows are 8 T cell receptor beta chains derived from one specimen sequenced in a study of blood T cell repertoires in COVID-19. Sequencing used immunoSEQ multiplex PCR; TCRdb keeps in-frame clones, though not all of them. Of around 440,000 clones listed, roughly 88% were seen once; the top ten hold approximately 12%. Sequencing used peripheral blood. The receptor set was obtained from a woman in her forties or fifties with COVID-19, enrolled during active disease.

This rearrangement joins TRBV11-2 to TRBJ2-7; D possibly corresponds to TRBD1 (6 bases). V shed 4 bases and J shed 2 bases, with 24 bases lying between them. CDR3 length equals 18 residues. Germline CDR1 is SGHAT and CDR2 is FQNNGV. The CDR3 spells CASSSRRPRQALPYEQYF. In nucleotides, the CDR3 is TGTGCCAGCAGCTCACGTCGCCCTAGACAGGCCTTGCCCTACGAGCAGTACTTC.

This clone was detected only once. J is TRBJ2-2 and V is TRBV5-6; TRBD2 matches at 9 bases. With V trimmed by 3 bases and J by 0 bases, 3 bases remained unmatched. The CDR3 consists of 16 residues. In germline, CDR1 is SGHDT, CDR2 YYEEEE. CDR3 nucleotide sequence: TGTGCCAGCAGCTGGGTAGCGGGAGCGAACACCGGGGAGCTGTTTTTT. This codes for CASSWVAGANTGELFF.

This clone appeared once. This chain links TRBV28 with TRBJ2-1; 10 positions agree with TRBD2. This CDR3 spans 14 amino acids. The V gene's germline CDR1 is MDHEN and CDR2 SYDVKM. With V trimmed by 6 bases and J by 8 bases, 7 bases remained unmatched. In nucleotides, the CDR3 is TGTGCCAGCAGGACGGGACTAGCGAATCATGAGCAGTTCTTC. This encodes CASRTGLANHEQFF.

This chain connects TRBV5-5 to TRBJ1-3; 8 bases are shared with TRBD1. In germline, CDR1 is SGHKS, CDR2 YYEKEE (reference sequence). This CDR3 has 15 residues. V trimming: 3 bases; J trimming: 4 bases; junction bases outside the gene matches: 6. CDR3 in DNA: TGTGCCAGCAGCTCGGACAGGGTTAAGGGAAACACCATATATTTT. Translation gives CASSSDRVKGNTIYF.

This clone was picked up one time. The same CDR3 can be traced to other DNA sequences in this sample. This CDR3 is CASSPSNTEAFF. CDR3 coding DNA: TGTGCCAGCAGCCCATCGAACACTGAAGCTTTCTTT. This sequence joins TRBV3-1 (or the pseudogene TRBV3-2) and TRBJ1-1; D remains unclear. The CDR3 is 12 amino acids. Trimming took 4 bases from V and 1 from J, leaving 4 bases between them. Per the germline V gene, CDR1 is LGHDT and CDR2 is YNNKEL (reference sequence).

The CDR3 nucleotides are TGTGCCACCAGCTTGGGGGGGGGACTAAGGGACGCTTTCTTT. Its translation is CATSLGGGLRDAFF. The chain joins TRBV15 to TRBJ1-1, with D tentatively TRBD1 (5 bases). The V end lost 5 bases, the J end lost 11 bases, and 21 bases lay between the germline ends. Germline CDR1 and CDR2: LNHNV and YYDKDF (reference sequence). The length of the CDR3 is 14 residues.

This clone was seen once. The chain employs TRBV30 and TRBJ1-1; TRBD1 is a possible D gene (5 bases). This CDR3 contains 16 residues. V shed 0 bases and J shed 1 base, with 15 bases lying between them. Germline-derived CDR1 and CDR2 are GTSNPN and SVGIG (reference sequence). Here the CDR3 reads CAWSVINSGGNTEAFF. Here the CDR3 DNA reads TGTGCCTGGAGTGTGATTAATTCGGGGGGGAACACTGAAGCTTTCTTT.

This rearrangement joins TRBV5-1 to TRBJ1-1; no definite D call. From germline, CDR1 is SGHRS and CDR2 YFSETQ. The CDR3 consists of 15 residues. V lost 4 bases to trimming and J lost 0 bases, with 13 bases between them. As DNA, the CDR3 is TGCGCCAGCAGCGAGCTAGGCGCTATGAACACTGAAGCTTTCTTT. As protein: CASSELGAMNTEAFF.